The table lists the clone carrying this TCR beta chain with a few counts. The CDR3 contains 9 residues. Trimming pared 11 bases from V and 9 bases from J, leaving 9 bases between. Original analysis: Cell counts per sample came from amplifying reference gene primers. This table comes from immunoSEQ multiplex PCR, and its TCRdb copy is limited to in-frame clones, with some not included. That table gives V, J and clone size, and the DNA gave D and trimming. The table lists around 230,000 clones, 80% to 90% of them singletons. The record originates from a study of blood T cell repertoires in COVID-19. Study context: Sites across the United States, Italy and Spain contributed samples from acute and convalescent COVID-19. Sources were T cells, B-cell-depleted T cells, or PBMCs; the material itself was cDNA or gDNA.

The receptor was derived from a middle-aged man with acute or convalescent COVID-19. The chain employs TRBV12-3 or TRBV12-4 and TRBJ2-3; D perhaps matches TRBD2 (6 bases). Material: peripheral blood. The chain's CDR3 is CASGGTQYF. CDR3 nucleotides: TGTGCCTCCGGAGGGACGCAGTATTTT.